This T cell receptor (beta chain) was captured in a study of STAT5B mutations in CD4+ large granular lymphocyte leukemia (dated by TCRdb to between 2022 and 2023). In the study overall: Among healthy controls, the CDR3 'QG' motif was associated with a particular HLA allele. TCRbeta repertoires of CD4+ T-cell large granular lymphocyte leukemia patients were compared with those of healthy blood donors. Flow cytometry on FACSCanto II or FACSVerse confirmed that purified fractions exceeded 95% purity among lymphocytes. General findings and caveats noted by the study authors: Main leukemic clonotypes were private to each patient, although over 20% appeared at low frequency in other patients' non-leukemic repertoires. Compared with healthy CD4+ repertoires, CD4-sorted patient repertoires appeared more clonal, and this difference remained even after the putative leukemic clones were removed. TRBV06-family usage was enriched among the top patient clones (8/27) compared with healthy controls (2/35). The data were not HLA-matched, and the higher clonality in CD4+ T-LGLL than in CD8+ T-LGLL could be due to the relatively small sample size.

According to the germline V gene, CDR1 reads MNHNS and CDR2 reads SASEGT. A distance of 11 bases separates the germline ends of V and J, which lose 4 bases and 5 bases respectively. The CDR3 runs 13 amino acids, cysteine and phenylalanine included. The CDR3 DNA has 39 bases and is translated from base 1. The healthy controls were 37 blood donors, and the buffy coats of these donors were supplied by the Finnish Red Cross blood service. All TCR-sequenced material derived from peripheral blood: patient blood samples and healthy donor buffy coats. Peripheral blood mononuclear cells were isolated by Ficoll-Hypaque gradient centrifugation. CD4+ cells were magnetically purified from the buffy coats of healthy controls. The Gentra Puregene Cell and Tissue kit was used for genomic DNA extraction, and quantification was performed on a Qubit 2.0 fluorometer. TCRbeta rearrangements were sequenced from genomic DNA using the immunoSEQ assay at survey resolution. The authors' pipeline ran thus. A lowest detectable productive clonotype frequency of 2.59 x 10-5 was observed in the TCR sequencing data. Only productive TCRbeta rearrangements, meaning sequences that were complete and in-frame, were kept for the analyses. The clonality of each sample was calculated as Simpson clonality in the immunoSEQ Analyzer version 3.0. Clones were categorized by frequency as very rare, small, medium, large (1-20%) or hyperexpanded (>20%). Generation probabilities were estimated with OLGA 1.2.3, V-gene circos plots were generated with VDJtools, specificities were searched for in VDJdb, and CDR3 motifs were identified with GLIPH. TCRdb holds this immuneACCESS table with in-frame rearrangements only. Some clones are missing; in checked studies, unresolved V genes explain under half, and the rest has no known cause. V, J and clone size derive from that table, while D and trimming were established from the DNA sequence. Across this sample there are tens of thousands of clones, with about 80% seen only once. The ten largest clones add up to 0.4% to 0.45% of the sample.

In this sample, this clone turned up once. The antigen this receptor binds is unknown. Nothing much larger sits one base from this clone, and base qualities are not available. The sequenced sample consisted of CD4+ T cells from blood buffy coats. The TCR sequence derives from a human donor in good health. The chain employs TRBV6-1 and TRBJ1-1; no confident D gene assignment can be made. The CDR3 protein: CASSATLETEAFF. The nucleotides are TGTGCCAGCAGTGCCACTCTGGAGACTGAAGCTTTCTTT.